Below, 31 T cell receptor beta chains from the same sample are listed, as sequenced in a study of blood T cell repertoires in COVID-19. TCRdb keeps only in-frame clones here, not all; method: immunoSEQ multiplex PCR. The sample yields under 200,000 clones, roughly 85% seen once. The sequenced material came from peripheral blood. These receptors were taken from a woman in her thirties with acute or convalescent COVID-19.

This chain uses TRBV27 with TRBJ2-5, with D unclear. The V and J ends lost 1 base and 5 bases respectively, with 8 bases between them. Germline V gene sequence: CDR1 MNHEY, CDR2 SMNVEV (reference sequence). The CDR3 totals 13 residues. This chain's CDR3 is CASSLFPSETQYF. The CDR3 nucleotides read TGTGCCAGCAGTTTATTCCCGTCTGAGACCCAGTACTTC.

The chain combines TRBV7-2 with TRBJ1-2; tentative D call: TRBD1 (5 bases). Per the germline V gene, CDR1 is SGHTA and CDR2 is FQGNSA. There are 16 residues in the CDR3. V gave up 3 bases and J gave up 5 bases, with 19 bases separating them. CDR3 sequence reads: CASSFGTTGRTYGYTF. In nucleotides, the CDR3 is TGTGCCAGCAGCTTCGGCACTACGGGCAGGACATATGGCTACACCTTC.

DNA of the CDR3: TGTGCCAGTAGGAGACAGGGTCAAGCTGAAGCTTTCTTT. Translation: CASRRQGQAEAFF. The chain employs TRBV19 and TRBJ1-1; 7 bases fit TRBD1. The germline V gene has CDR1 LNHDA and CDR2 SQIVND (reference sequence). The CDR3 is made up of 13 amino acids. J gave up 6 bases and V 6 bases, and 7 bases lay outside the gene matches.

This rearrangement joins TRBV5-6 to TRBJ1-1, with 11 bases aligning to TRBD1. Germline V lookup: CDR1 SGHDT, CDR2 YYEEEE. V lost 2 bases, J lost 5 bases, and 11 bases stayed unmatched. The CDR3 runs 17 residues. CDR3 amino acids: CASSFGWTGGVGTEAFF. CDR3 nucleotide sequence: TGTGCCAGCAGCTTTGGGTGGACAGGGGGCGTCGGGACTGAAGCTTTCTTT.

The chain employs TRBV19 and TRBJ1-5; 8 positions agree with TRBD1. From germline, CDR1 is LNHDA and CDR2 SQIVND (reference sequence). J was trimmed by 6 bases and V by 7 bases; bases with no gene match: 11. The CDR3 has 15 amino acids. CDR3 residues: CASIQWQGAGQPQHF. The DNA for the CDR3 is TGTGCCAGTATCCAGTGGCAGGGGGCGGGTCAGCCCCAGCATTTT. The variable domain in full, completed from reference TRBV19 and TRBJ1-5, reads DGGITQSPKYLFRKEGQNVTLSCEQNLNHDAMYWYRQDPGQGLRLIYYSQIVNDFQKGDIAEGYSVSREKKESFPLTVTSAQKNPTAFYLCASIQWQGAGQPQHFGDGTRLSIL.

The gene calls are TRBV2 and TRBJ2-7; 11 nucleotides match TRBD1. V lost 7 bases, J lost 4 bases, and 6 bases stayed unmatched. This CDR3 spans 14 amino acids. Germline V gene sequence: CDR1 SNHLY, CDR2 FYNNEI. The CDR3 protein is CASNTGQGVYEQYF. The CDR3 bases are TGTGCCAGCAACACGGGACAGGGGGTTTACGAGCAGTACTTC.

The chain links TRBV2 to TRBJ1-5; 8 positions agree with TRBD1. This CDR3 has 15 amino acids. Germline CDR1 reads SNHLY; CDR2 reads FYNNEI. Trimming at V came to 7 bases and at J to 7 bases, leaving 12 bases not matched to a gene. The CDR3 sequence is CASNTGGQGRQPQHF. CDR3 bases: TGTGCCAGCAACACAGGAGGACAGGGCAGACAGCCCCAGCATTTT.

This chain connects TRBV6-2 or TRBV6-3 to TRBJ2-5, with 13 bases matching TRBD2. Looked up from germline, CDR1 is MNHEY and CDR2 is SVGEGT. The V gene end was trimmed by 6 bases and the J gene end by 5 bases; junction bases not matched to a gene: 6. This CDR3 is built from 15 residues. The CDR3 sequence is CASSPGTSGVETQYF. The CDR3 nucleotides are TGTGCCAGCAGCCCCGGGACTAGCGGGGTTGAGACCCAGTACTTC.

The chain links TRBV7-9 to TRBJ2-2; D gene unclear. V gave up 2 bases and J gave up 7 bases, with 8 bases separating them. This CDR3 has 13 residues. Germline V gives CDR1 SEHNR, CDR2 FQNEAQ (reference sequence). The CDR3 nucleotides are TGTGCCAGCAGCTTACGGTTCGGCGGGGAGCTGTTTTTT. It is translated as CASSLRFGGELFF.

This chain uses TRBV9 with TRBJ2-7; 7 positions match TRBD1. The germline gives CDR1 SGDLS, CDR2 YYNGEE. Germline trimming cut 0 bases from V and 6 bases from J; bases unmatched to any gene: 3. The CDR3 has 13 amino acids. For the CDR3, the DNA is TGTGCCAGCAGCGTAGGGACAGGACCCGAGCAGTACTTC. Translated: CASSVGTGPEQYF.

This chain joins TRBV5-1 and TRBJ2-1, with TRBD2 matching 14 bases. After removal of 4 bases from V and 6 bases from J, the junction contained 3 bases not matched to a gene. Germline CDR1 is SGHRS and CDR2 is YFSETQ. The CDR3 consists of 15 residues. The CDR3 is CASSGGLAGANEQFF. CDR3 DNA sequence: TGCGCCAGCAGCGGGGGACTAGCGGGGGCCAATGAGCAGTTCTTC.

The gene calls are TRBV11-1 and TRBJ2-1; the D gene is possibly TRBD1 (5 bases). CDR1 SGHAT and CDR2 FQDESV come from the germline V gene (reference sequence). The CDR3 has 15 amino acids. V shed 5 bases and J shed 2 bases, with 13 bases lying between them. CDR3 DNA sequence: TGTGCCAGCAGCCCTCACGAGACAGCCTACAATGAGCAGTTCTTC. It is translated as CASSPHETAYNEQFF. Looking up the rest from reference TRBV11-1 and TRBJ2-1 gives the full variable domain: EAEVAQSPRYKITEKSQAVAFWCDPISGHATLYWYRQILGQGPELLVQFQDESVVDDSQLPKDRFSAERLKGVDSTLKIQPAELGDSAMYLCASSPHETAYNEQFFGPGTRLTVL.

This clone was picked up one time. The chain links TRBV7-2 to TRBJ1-5; tentative D call: TRBD1 (5 bases). CDR3 length equals 15 residues. Germline CDR1 and CDR2: SGHTA and FQGNSA. Trimming took 4 bases from V and 1 from J, leaving 11 bases between them. CDR3: CASSSMTESNQPQHF. CDR3 bases: TGTGCCAGCAGCTCAATGACAGAAAGCAATCAGCCCCAGCATTTT.

The chain combines TRBV3-1 (or the pseudogene TRBV3-2) with TRBJ2-1; possible D gene TRBD2, 6 bases. The CDR3 contains 14 residues. V was shortened by 8 bases and J by 6 bases, with 17 bases between the two germline ends. The germline V gene encodes CDR1 LGHDT and CDR2 YNNKEL (reference sequence). CDR3 region: CASGQGTLFNEQFF. The CDR3 DNA sequence: TGTGCCAGCGGTCAAGGGACTCTGTTCAATGAGCAGTTCTTC.

The chain couples TRBV6-5 to TRBJ1-5; TRBD1 is a possible D gene (6 bases). V dropped 6 bases and J dropped 8 bases, with 14 bases sitting between them. Germline V gene lookup returns CDR1 MNHEY and CDR2 SVGAGI. CDR3 length: 13 amino acids. Here the CDR3 reads CASRDSPAEPQHF. Written as DNA, the CDR3 is TGTGCCAGCAGGGACAGTCCTGCGGAGCCCCAGCATTTT.

The CDR3 DNA sequence: TGTGCCAGCAGCCTAAGGACTAGCGGGAGTCTCTACGAGCAGTACTTC. Translation: CASSLRTSGSLYEQYF. The genes are TRBV7-6 and TRBJ2-7, with TRBD2 identical over 13 bases. Per the germline V gene, CDR1 is SGHVS and CDR2 is FNYEAQ. J lost 3 bases, V lost 5 bases, and 7 bases had no gene match. The CDR3 length is 16 residues.

Only one count was recorded for this clone. The rearrangement links TRBV7-2 to TRBJ1-2; D unresolved. The ends were cut back, 1 base at V and 8 bases at J, with 17 bases in the middle. The CDR3 runs to 15 residues. Germline-derived CDR1 and CDR2 are SGHTA and FQGNSA. The CDR3 DNA reads TGTGCCAGCAGCTTAGTAGGTGGGAGGCGAAGAGGCTACACCTTC. Translation: CASSLVGGRRRGYTF.

The chain carries TRBV2 and TRBJ1-1; D is possibly TRBD1 (5 bases). CDR3 size: 13 residues. The germline V and J ends were trimmed by 5 bases and 4 bases, with 11 bases remaining between them. Germline assignment: CDR1 SNHLY and CDR2 FYNNEI. CDR3 sequence (DNA): TGTGCCAGCAGTCCGAGGGGAGGCACTGAAGCTTTCTTT. Amino acid sequence: CASSPRGGTEAFF.

CDR3 nucleotide sequence: TGTGCCAGTAGTAGTCGGGGGTACAATGAGCAGTTCTTC. The encoded protein is CASSSRGYNEQFF. V usage is TRBV19 and J usage is TRBJ2-1, with D maybe TRBD2 (6 bases). The CDR3 has 13 residues. Germline CDR1 reads LNHDA; CDR2 reads SQIVND (reference sequence). Trimming took 4 bases from V and 4 from J, leaving 8 bases between them. Supplemented by reference TRBV19 and TRBJ2-1, the full variable domain reads DGGITQSPKYLFRKEGQNVTLSCEQNLNHDAMYWYRQDPGQGLRLIYYSQIVNDFQKGDIAEGYSVSREKKESFPLTVTSAQKNPTAFYLCASSSRGYNEQFFGPGTRLTVL.

The J gene is TRBJ1-5, the V gene TRBV2; possible D gene TRBD1, 5 bases. Germline V lookup: CDR1 SNHLY, CDR2 FYNNEI. The CDR3 has 18 residues. Trimming left V 8 bases short and J 0 bases short, with 23 bases between. The CDR3 protein is CASRGWRGGAISNQPQHF. The CDR3 coding sequence is TGTGCCAGCCGAGGATGGCGGGGTGGGGCGATTAGCAATCAGCCCCAGCATTTT. Looking up the rest from reference TRBV2 and TRBJ1-5 gives the full variable domain: EPEVTQTPSHQVTQMGQEVILRCVPISNHLYFYWYRQILGQKVEFLVSFYNNEISEKSEIFDDQFSVERPDGSNFTLKIRSTKLEDSAMYFCASRGWRGGAISNQPQHFGDGTRLSIL.

V is TRBV28 and J is TRBJ1-2; TRBD1 agrees at 7 bases. Germline V CDR1 and CDR2: MDHEN, SYDVKM. V lost 4 bases and J lost 0; bases outside the gene matches: 14. This CDR3 comprises 18 residues. Here the CDR3 DNA reads TGTGCCAGCAGTTCGCCCTGGAGTGCAGGGGGTCCTAACTATGGCTACACCTTC. Its translation: CASSSPWSAGGPNYGYTF.

The table lists this clone with a count of one. The chain has TRBV7-6 and TRBJ2-1, with 7 bases aligning to TRBD1. Unmatched junction bases numbered 11, after V lost 6 bases and J lost 0 bases. Germline loops: CDR1 SGHVS, CDR2 FNYEAQ. The CDR3 is made up of 17 amino acids. CDR3 coding DNA: TGTGCCAGCAGTCGACAGGGAATTTCTAGCTCCTACAATGAGCAGTTCTTC. Its translation: CASSRQGISSSYNEQFF. Drawing the rest from reference TRBV7-6 and TRBJ2-1, the complete variable domain is GAGVSQSPRYKVTKRGQDVALRCDPISGHVSLYWYRQALGQGPEFLTYFNYEAQQDKSGLPNDRFSAERPEGSISTLTIQRTEQRDSAMYRCASSRQGISSSYNEQFFGPGTRLTVL.

The chain uses TRBV4-1 and TRBJ2-7; possibly TRBD2 for D (6 bases). Germline-derived CDR1 and CDR2 are MGHRA and YSYEKL. V lost 6 bases and J lost 4, with 13 bases in between. The CDR3 consists of 13 residues. The CDR3 bases are TGCGCCAGCAGTACGGGACTTACTTACGAGCAGTACTTC. This encodes CASSTGLTYEQYF.

This chain uses TRBV9 with TRBJ2-1; no definite D call. Per germline, CDR1 SGDLS and CDR2 YYNGEE. Deletions cut 0 bases from V and 0 bases from J, with 4 bases between. The CDR3 is 14 residues long. The CDR3 coding sequence is TGTGCCAGCAGCGTAGGTCTCTCCTACAATGAGCAGTTCTTC. Residues: CASSVGLSYNEQFF.

The chain is built from TRBV5-1 and TRBJ2-7; no clear D gene. The V end lost 6 bases, the J end lost 4 bases, and 14 bases lay between the germline ends. The CDR3 sequence is 13 residues long. Looked up from germline, CDR1 is SGHRS and CDR2 is YFSETQ. CDR3 region: CASISETPYEQYF. Written as DNA, the CDR3 is TGCGCCAGCATCTCTGAGACACCATACGAGCAGTACTTC.

This rearrangement joins TRBV28 to TRBJ2-5; perhaps TRBD2 as D (5 bases). Between the trimmed V and J ends, which lost 6 bases and 7 bases, there was a span of 21 bases. Germline lookup yields CDR1 MDHEN and CDR2 SYDVKM. This CDR3 spans 15 amino acids. Written as DNA, the CDR3 is TGTGCCAGCAGGCAGGCGGGCTTTGGTTTCGGGACCCAGTACTTC. Residues: CASRQAGFGFGTQYF.

The chain is built from TRBV28 and TRBJ2-6; a possible D gene is TRBD1 (7 bases). The length of the CDR3 is 18 residues. Trimming cost V 5 bases and J 5 bases, with 22 bases left between them. Looked up from germline, CDR1 is MDHEN and CDR2 is SYDVKM. CDR3 sequence: CASSAAGTAVERANVLTF. As DNA, the CDR3 is TGTGCCAGCAGTGCTGCGGGGACAGCTGTAGAGAGGGCCAACGTCCTGACTTTC.

The V call is TRBV3-1 (or the pseudogene TRBV3-2), the J call TRBJ1-3; D not certain. Germline V gene data show CDR1 as LGHDT and CDR2 as YNNKEL (reference sequence). The CDR3 loop spans 12 amino acids. V was clipped by 4 bases and J by 4 bases, with 5 bases between them. CDR3 residues: CASSPEGNTIYF. The CDR3 coding sequence is TGTGCCAGCAGCCCCGAGGGAAACACCATATATTTT.

The chain carries TRBV6-6 and TRBJ1-2, with 7 positions matching TRBD1. V gave up 2 bases and J gave up 7 bases; unmatched junction bases: 4. Germline CDR1 and CDR2: MNHNY and SVGAGI (reference sequence). This CDR3 is built from 13 residues. The CDR3 spells CASSYTGVGGYTF. As DNA, the CDR3 is TGTGCCAGCAGTTACACAGGGGTCGGTGGCTACACCTTC.

This rearrangement joins TRBV6-2 or TRBV6-3 to TRBJ2-1; D gene uncertain. The CDR3 runs to 13 residues. Germline CDR1 reads MNHEY; CDR2 reads SVGEGT. Trimming left V 2 bases short and J 2 bases short, with 4 bases between. The CDR3 DNA is TGTGCCAGCAGTTACAACACCTACAATGAGCAGTTCTTC. Protein: CASSYNTYNEQFF.

V usage is TRBV3-1 (or the pseudogene TRBV3-2) and J usage is TRBJ2-7; possible D gene TRBD2, 5 bases. The CDR3 consists of 13 residues. CDR1 and CDR2 from the germline V gene are LGHDT and YNNKEL (reference sequence). V dropped 0 bases and J dropped 7 bases, with 10 bases sitting between them. The CDR3 reads CASSQDRGTEQYF. The CDR3 DNA sequence: TGTGCCAGCAGCCAAGATCGGGGAACAGAGCAGTACTTC.